These 28 T cell receptor beta chains came from one sample sequenced in a study of T-cell reconstitution after alpha-beta-depleted transplantation in children. The library targeted TCRbeta and was prepared with unique molecular identifiers. MiXCR, applied by TCRdb to the PCR reads, yields one record per CDR3 protein. Of around 400,000 distinct CDR3 sequences in the sample, approximately 11% were seen once. This material consisted of PBMCs from the stem cell graft donor, taken from the stem cell graft. These receptors came from a human donor who donated a stem cell graft to a child with acute myeloid leukemia.

In this sample, this clonotype turned up many times. The chain couples TRBV5-1 to TRBJ2-5; TRBD2 might be the D (5 bases). Per germline, CDR1 SGHRS and CDR2 YFSETQ. Trimming pared 4 bases from V and 0 bases from J, leaving 13 bases between. CDR3 length: 15 amino acids. In DNA form, the CDR3 reads TGCGCCAGCAGCCTCACCGGGGAGTACCAAGAGACCCAGTACTTC. Encoded protein: CASSLTGEYQETQYF. Full variable domain (missing parts from reference TRBV5-1 and TRBJ2-5): KAGVTQTPRYLIKTRGQQVTLSCSPISGHRSVSWYQQTPGQGLQFLFEYFSETQRNKGNFPGRFSGRQFSNSRSEMNVSTLELGDSALYLCASSLTGEYQETQYFGPGTRLLVL.

This chain joins TRBV20-1 and TRBJ1-3, with 7 nucleotides matching TRBD1. Germline V CDR1 and CDR2: DFQATT, SNEGSKA (reference sequence). V lost 6 bases to trimming and J lost 2 bases; unmatched junction nucleotides: 4. This CDR3 comprises 13 residues. Here the CDR3 reads CSAGGGAGNTIYF. CDR3 sequence (DNA): TGCAGTGCGGGAGGGGGCGCTGGAAACACCATATATTTT.

The CDR3 reads CSLGGDYGYTF. The CDR3 DNA reads as TGCAGCCTGGGAGGGGACTATGGCTACACCTTC. The V call is TRBV29-1, the J call TRBJ1-2; tentatively, D is TRBD1 (5 bases). Germline V gene sequence: CDR1 SQVTM, CDR2 ANQGSEA. The ends were cut back, 8 bases at V and 3 bases at J, with 10 bases in the middle. This CDR3 comprises 11 residues.

In this sample, this clonotype turned up many times. The chain recombines TRBV20-1 with TRBJ2-1; TRBD2 matches at 8 bases. The germline gives CDR1 DFQATT, CDR2 SNEGSKA (reference sequence). Unmatched junction bases numbered 7, after V lost 2 bases and J lost 7 bases. The length of the CDR3 is 14 residues. The DNA for the CDR3 is TGCAGTGCTAGATCCCGACTAGCGATAAATGAGCAGTTCTTC. Protein sequence: CSARSRLAINEQFF.

This clonotype was recorded at least ten times. This may be a read error: a much more frequent sequence differs by one nucleotide. The chain couples TRBV12-3 or TRBV12-4 to TRBJ2-2, with D maybe TRBD2 (5 bases). Trimming cost V 6 bases and J 6 bases, with 5 bases left between them. The CDR3 is 11 amino acids. CDR3 protein: CASRLAGELFF. In DNA form, the CDR3 reads TGTGCCAGCAGACTAGCCGGGGAGCTGTTTTTT.

As for this clonotype: Sequence at one end of the junction differs from germline and may be a read error. The CDR3 DNA follows: TGTGCCGGCAGTTTATGGGACATGAGGGAAATGAGATTT. Translation: CAGSLWDMREMRF. The rearrangement joins TRBV12-3 or TRBV12-4 to TRBJ2-3; tentatively, D is TRBD1 (6 bases). This CDR3 is 13 amino acids long.

The gene calls are TRBV12-3 or TRBV12-4 and TRBJ1-1; D remains unclear. V was pared by 7 bases and J by 1 base, with 19 bases between. This CDR3 is 16 amino acids long. The DNA for the CDR3 is TGTGCCAGCATTCGCAGCGCGGGGTGGGGGAACACTGAAGCTTTCTTT. This sequence encodes CASIRSAGWGNTEAFF.

This clonotype was counted only a few times. The chain is built from TRBV5-5 and TRBJ2-7; 9 bases are shared with TRBD2. The germline V gene encodes CDR1 SGHKS and CDR2 YYEKEE (reference sequence). This CDR3 spans 14 amino acids. After removal of 4 bases from V and 5 bases from J, the junction contained 7 bases not matched to a gene. The CDR3 region is CASSSGGTEDEQYV. In DNA form, the CDR3 reads TGTGCCAGCAGCAGCGGGGGGACCGAAGACGAGCAGTACGTC.

This clonotype has just a few counts. The rearrangement joins TRBV14 to TRBJ2-5; D is perhaps TRBD1 (5 bases). Trimming removed 4 bases at V and 5 bases at J, with 14 bases between. The CDR3 has 14 residues. Germline lookup yields CDR1 SGHDN and CDR2 FVKESK. The CDR3 DNA reads as TGTGCCAGCAGCCTCGCAGGGCTAATGGAGACCCAGTACTTC. Translation gives CASSLAGLMETQYF.

This clonotype was seen a handful of times. The chain has TRBV20-1 and TRBJ1-1; no definite D call. Trimming stripped 3 bases from V and 3 bases from J, with 11 bases between. The CDR3 length is 13 residues. From germline, CDR1 is DFQATT and CDR2 SNEGSKA (reference sequence). CDR3 sequence reads: CSASSTRDTEAFF. CDR3 DNA sequence: TGCAGTGCTAGTTCCACGAGGGACACTGAAGCTTTCTTT.

This clonotype was detected a few times. The rearrangement uses TRBV20-1 and TRBJ2-5, with D possibly TRBD2 on 6 matching bases. Deletions cut 0 bases from V and 0 bases from J, with 11 bases between. This CDR3 contains 15 residues. The V gene's germline CDR1 is DFQATT and CDR2 SNEGSKA (reference sequence). CDR3 in DNA: TGCAGTGCTAGAGATCCCCGGGACTACCAAGAGACCCAGTACTTC. As protein: CSARDPRDYQETQYF.

This clonotype has ten or more counts. This chain links TRBV29-1 with TRBJ2-1; D possibly uses TRBD1 or TRBD2 (5 bases each). V gave up 7 bases and J gave up 7 bases, with 20 bases separating them. Looked up from germline, CDR1 is SQVTM and CDR2 is ANQGSEA. CDR3 length: 14 residues. The CDR3 sequence is CSALQLAWGNEQFF. CDR3 nucleotide sequence: TGCAGCGCGCTTCAGTTGGCTTGGGGGAATGAGCAGTTCTTC.

V and J are TRBV4-2 and TRBJ2-7, with a tentative D call TRBD1 (5 bases). V was pared by 2 bases and J by 4 bases, with 9 bases between. In germline, CDR1 is LGHNA, CDR2 YNFKEQ. The length of the CDR3 is 13 residues. The CDR3 region is CASSQWQGYEQYV. In DNA form, the CDR3 reads TGTGCCAGCAGCCAATGGCAGGGTTACGAGCAGTACGTC.

The chain carries TRBV5-1 and TRBJ2-5, with D possibly TRBD2 on 5 matching bases. Trimming took off 4 bases at V and 3 bases at J, with 16 bases between the two ends. CDR1 and CDR2 (germline): SGHRS, YFSETQ. The CDR3 extends over 15 amino acids. This chain's CDR3 is CASSPRSGIEETQYF. DNA for the CDR3: TGCGCCAGCAGCCCTCGGTCGGGGATCGAAGAGACCCAGTACTTC.

This clonotype turned up a few times. The rearrangement links TRBV20-1 to TRBJ2-4; 7 nucleotides line up with TRBD1. The CDR3 spans 13 residues. The germline gives CDR1 DFQATT, CDR2 SNEGSKA (reference sequence). J gave up 6 bases and V 0 bases, and 2 bases lay outside the gene matches. Here the CDR3 reads CSARDPGGNIQYF. The CDR3 DNA is TGCAGTGCTAGAGACCCAGGGGGAAACATTCAGTACTTC.

This clonotype was recorded a few times. The rearrangement links TRBV11-2 to TRBJ2-1, with TRBD1 matching over 7 bases. V was pared by 5 bases and J by 7 bases, with 5 bases of the junction left unmatched. From germline, CDR1 is SGHAT and CDR2 FQNNGV. CDR3 length equals 13 residues. The CDR3 nucleotides are TGTGCCAGCAGCCCCCCGACAGGGAATGAGCAGTTCTTC. Its translation: CASSPPTGNEQFF.

The table lists this clonotype with a few counts. The chain employs TRBV7-3 and TRBJ2-1, with 8 bases fitting TRBD2. The V gene's germline CDR1 is SGHTA and CDR2 FQGTGA. With V trimmed by 0 bases and J by 7 bases, 5 bases remained unmatched. This CDR3 has 15 residues. For the CDR3, the DNA is TGTGCCAGCAGCTTAACGAAAGCGGGAGTGAATGAGCAGTTCTTC. As protein: CASSLTKAGVNEQFF.

V and J are TRBV29-1 and TRBJ1-2, with D maybe TRBD1 (5 bases). Trimming took 7 bases from V and 3 from J, leaving 18 bases between them. The CDR3 has 14 residues. CDR1 and CDR2 from the germline V gene are SQVTM and ANQGSEA. This chain's CDR3 is CSAGGLSRDYGYTF. Here the CDR3 DNA reads TGCAGCGCCGGCGGGCTCAGCAGGGACTATGGCTACACCTTC.

The table lists this clonotype with a few counts. This CDR3 is CSARAGTSLGQYV. CDR3 in DNA: TGCAGTGCCCGAGCCGGGACTAGCCTCGGGCAGTACGTC. The chain carries TRBV20-1 and TRBJ2-7; 9 bases match TRBD2. With V trimmed by 6 bases and J by 9 bases, 12 bases remained unmatched. The CDR3 runs to 13 residues. Germline V lookup: CDR1 DFQATT, CDR2 SNEGSKA (reference sequence).

There are a few counts of this clonotype. The gene calls are TRBV18 and TRBJ2-3, with D unclear. This CDR3 comprises 15 residues. CDR1 and CDR2 (germline): KGHSH, LQKENI. Deletions cut 0 bases from V and 6 bases from J, with 13 bases between. The CDR3 is CASSPPGGQRDTQYF. The CDR3 DNA sequence: TGTGCCAGCTCACCACCGGGTGGGCAACGGGATACGCAGTATTTT.

This clonotype was observed a few times. The chain has TRBV4-1 and TRBJ1-5; D is ambiguous. V was trimmed by 3 bases and J by 11 bases, leaving 14 bases between them. The CDR3 covers 13 residues. Germline-derived CDR1 and CDR2 are MGHRA and YSYEKL. The CDR3 loop reads CASSQPLEKAQHF. In DNA form, the CDR3 reads TGCGCCAGCAGCCAGCCCTTGGAAAAAGCCCAGCATTTT.

V gene TRBV10-3 combines with J gene TRBJ1-4, with D perhaps TRBD1 (6 bases). Per the germline V gene, CDR1 is ENHRY and CDR2 is SYGVKD. V gave up 0 bases and J gave up 3 bases, with 8 bases separating them. The CDR3 consists of 15 residues. CDR3 amino acids: CAISESAGANEKLFF. CDR3 DNA: TGTGCCATCAGTGAGTCTGCAGGGGCTAATGAAAAACTGTTTTTT.

The table lists this clonotype with a few counts. At one boundary the junction diverges from the germline segment, which might be a read error. The genes are TRBV7-9 and TRBJ2-6, with a tentative D call TRBD1 (5 bases). The CDR3 has 15 amino acids. CDR1 and CDR2 from the germline V gene are SEHNR and FQNEAQ (reference sequence). The CDR3 DNA reads as TGTGCCAGCAGCCCCCAGGGTACTGGGGCCAACGGCCTGACTTTC. Encoded protein: CASSPQGTGANGLTF.

The V gene is TRBV6-1, the J gene TRBJ2-2; D may be TRBD2 (6 bases). The length of the CDR3 is 17 residues. Germline V gives CDR1 MNHNS, CDR2 SASEGT. The V end was cut by 7 bases, the J end by 0 bases, with 18 bases between. The CDR3 here is CASTRRLGFSNTGELFF. The DNA of the CDR3 is TGTGCCAGCACTAGGCGACTAGGGTTTTCGAACACCGGGGAGCTGTTTTTT.

This clonotype was counted ten times or more. The V and J genes are TRBV6-4 and TRBJ2-2; possible D gene TRBD1, 5 bases. CDR1 and CDR2 (germline): MRHNA, SNTAGT. CDR3 length: 14 amino acids. V was clipped by 6 bases and J by 8 bases, with 16 bases between them. The CDR3 nucleotides read TGTGCCAGCAGAGGGGCAGGGTCACCGGGGGAGCTGTTTTTT. Amino acid sequence: CASRGAGSPGELFF.

The CDR3: CASSSTRTGFAGELFF. Written as DNA, the CDR3 is TGTGCCAGCAGTTCCACCCGGACAGGGTTCGCCGGGGAGCTGTTTTTT. The rearrangement uses TRBV6-5 and TRBJ2-2; 8 positions match TRBD1. Germline CDR1 reads MNHEY; CDR2 reads SVGAGI. The trim removed 4 bases at V and 6 bases at J, leaving 10 bases unmatched. This CDR3 region has 16 residues.

This clonotype was observed at least ten times. The V call is TRBV4-3, the J call TRBJ1-3; D is unresolved. Per germline, CDR1 LGHNA and CDR2 YSLEER. The CDR3 length is 14 residues. Trimming shortened V by 1 base and J by 0 bases, and 4 bases separated the two germline ends. CDR3 nucleotide sequence: TGCGCCAGCAGCCAAGGCGCCTCTGGAAACACCATATATTTT. Residues: CASSQGASGNTIYF.

In this sample, this clonotype turned up many times. The chain carries TRBV10-3 and TRBJ2-5; 8 positions match TRBD1. J gave up 4 bases and V 0 bases, and 4 bases lay outside the gene matches. There are 15 residues in the CDR3. Germline V gene data show CDR1 as ENHRY and CDR2 as SYGVKD. The CDR3 sequence: CAISESRTGRETQYF. As DNA, the CDR3 is TGTGCCATCAGTGAGTCCCGGACAGGGAGAGAGACCCAGTACTTC.